This T cell receptor beta chain was identified during a study of beta chain features in type 1 diabetes. General study results and limits: Compared to healthy donors, patients appeared to have naive, central memory and Treg TCRB repertoires that were more alike. Cells carrying high TCR expression could end up over-represented when cDNA is sequenced.

In its sample, this clone was seen a few times. Its specificity is not known. CDR3 length equals 14 residues. J lost 3 bases, V lost 5 bases, and 6 bases had no gene match. From germline, CDR1 is MNHNY and CDR2 SVGAGI (reference sequence). The study reverse transcribed the entire isolated RNA, so it sequenced expressed TCRB transcripts. Profiling relied on immunoSEQ multiplex PCR, and the TCRdb table lists in-frame clones only, not all of them. The sample yields around 310,000 clones, approximately 11% seen once. The specimen was naive CD4+ T cells from blood. This receptor was taken from a woman in her twenties or thirties in good health. V usage is TRBV6-6 and J usage is TRBJ1-1; 7 positions match TRBD1. This CDR3 reads CASSAGQAHTEAFF. The CDR3 DNA is TGTGCCAGCAGTGCCGGACAGGCTCACACTGAAGCTTTCTTT.